Below are 18 T cell receptor beta chains sequenced from a single sample in a study of TIL therapy for anti-PD-1-resistant metastatic lung cancer (dated by TCRdb to the early 2020s). Using bias-controlled multiplex PCR with the immunoSEQ v3 hsTCRB kit, the TCR beta CDR3 regions were amplified from genomic DNA. TCRdb provides this immuneACCESS table in a form limited to in-frame rearrangements. Some clones are lacking; in checked studies, under half of them reflect an unresolved V gene, and why the rest are absent is not known. For this sample the table gives 20,000 to 25,000 clones, of which about three quarters were detected only once. About 2% of the sample is held by the ten biggest clonotypes. Interpreted using the paper, the time point label stands for: pre-treatment sample, taken before nivolumab and TIL therapy. The sequences come from blood, collected at baseline. All receptors come from a person between 25 and 80 years old with non-small cell lung cancer.

The chain carries TRBV6-6 and TRBJ2-3; D possibly corresponds to TRBD1 (5 bases). The germline gives CDR1 MNHNY, CDR2 SVGAGI (reference sequence). Trimming cost V 6 bases and J 10 bases, with 11 bases left between them. The CDR3 sequence is 11 residues long. CDR3 in DNA: TGTGCCAGCAGCATAGTAGGGGCGCAGTATTTT. Protein: CASSIVGAQYF.

In this sample, this clone turned up a few times. This sequence joins TRBV18 and TRBJ1-2; 8 bases align to TRBD1. This CDR3 comprises 15 residues. The V gene's germline CDR1 is KGHSH and CDR2 LQKENI. V lost 2 bases, J lost 3 bases, and 5 bases stayed unmatched. The CDR3 region has the DNA TGTGCCAGCTCACCATCGACAGGGGCCCACTATGGCTACACCTTC. This gives the protein CASSPSTGAHYGYTF. The whole variable domain, filled in from reference TRBV18 and TRBJ1-2, reads NAGVMQNPRHLVRRRGQEARLRCSPMKGHSHVYWYRQLPEEGLKFMVYLQKENIIDESGMPKERFSAEFPKEGPSILRIQQVVRGDSAAYFCASSPSTGAHYGYTFGSGTRLTVV.

The chain carries TRBV5-1 and TRBJ2-5; 11 nucleotides align to TRBD2. The J segment lost 4 bases and the V segment lost 0 bases, leaving 5 bases of the junction unmatched. This CDR3 has 16 amino acids. The germline gives CDR1 SGHRS, CDR2 YFSETQ. For the CDR3, the DNA is TGCGCCAGCAGCTTGGCCGCGCTAGCGGGAGGAGAGACCCAGTACTTC. Its translation is CASSLAALAGGETQYF.

The chain is built from TRBV4-3 and TRBJ1-6; D gene ambiguous. V lost 1 base and J 10 bases, leaving 11 bases between the germline ends. Germline loops: CDR1 LGHNA, CDR2 YSLEER. The CDR3 runs to 14 residues. CDR3 nucleotide sequence: TGCGCCAGCAGCCAAGGGCAGGAGAGCTCACCCCTCCACTTT. It is translated as CASSQGQESSPLHF.

The chain joins TRBV2 to TRBJ1-4; 8 positions match TRBD1. The CDR3 is 13 residues long. Germline V gives CDR1 SNHLY, CDR2 FYNNEI. With 3 bases clipped from V and 9 bases from J, the junction kept 3 bases outside the gene matches. CDR3 in amino acids: CASSDGQGQKLFF. In DNA, the CDR3 is TGTGCCAGCAGTGACGGACAGGGCCAAAAACTGTTTTTT.

This clone was seen more than once but under ten times. The chain uses TRBV30 and TRBJ1-2; D is uncertain. Germline V gene lookup returns CDR1 GTSNPN and CDR2 SVGIG (reference sequence). This CDR3 has 12 residues. The germline V and J ends were trimmed by 5 bases and 8 bases, with 15 bases remaining between them. In DNA, the CDR3 is TGTGCCTGGCGGTCAAGGCCCCGGGGCTACACCTTC. Its translation: CAWRSRPRGYTF.

The chain employs TRBV6-5 and TRBJ2-2, with D possibly matching TRBD2 (5 bases). This CDR3 is built from 15 residues. Trimming removed 0 bases at V and 4 bases at J, with 9 bases between. Per the germline V gene, CDR1 is MNHEY and CDR2 is SVGAGI. Written as DNA, the CDR3 is TGTGCCAGCAGTTACTCCGGACTCATCACCGGGGAGCTGTTTTTT. Its translation: CASSYSGLITGELFF.

This clone was recorded a few times. The chain employs TRBV1 and TRBJ2-7; the table's D call TRBD2 went unverified against the DNA. TRBV1 is listed as a pseudogene. The CDR3 has 19 amino acids. The CDR3 nucleotides are TGCACCAGCAGCCAAACCTCCTTAAGAGCGGGGGGACCTGCCTACGAGCAGTACGTC. The encoded protein is CTSSQTSLRAGGPAYEQYV.

CDR3 sequence (DNA): TGTGCCAGCAGCCTCGGGGGGCTTCTCACCTACAATGAGCAGTTCTTC. Residues: CASSLGGLLTYNEQFF. This chain joins TRBV7-9 and TRBJ2-1, with D possibly being TRBD2 (7 bases). The V end lost 5 bases, the J end lost 2 bases, and 16 bases lay between the germline ends. The CDR3 is 16 residues long. CDR1 is SEHNR and CDR2 is FQNEAQ in the germline V gene (reference sequence).

Only a few counts were recorded for this clone. The rearrangement links TRBV7-9 to TRBJ1-1; D unresolved. V dropped 4 bases and J dropped 6 bases, with 15 bases sitting between them. The CDR3 runs to 14 residues. Germline-derived CDR1 and CDR2 are SEHNR and FQNEAQ (reference sequence). The CDR3 is CASSSYAPAPEAFF. The CDR3 bases are TGTGCCAGCAGCTCCTATGCCCCGGCCCCTGAAGCTTTCTTT.

The CDR3 nucleotides read TGTGCCAGCAGCCTTATCAGGGGGCCCTCCTACGAGCAGTACTTC. It codes for CASSLIRGPSYEQYF. The chain recombines TRBV3-1 (or the pseudogene TRBV3-2) with TRBJ2-7, with TRBD1 matching 8 bases. CDR1 and CDR2 from the germline V gene are LGHDT and YNNKEL (reference sequence). The CDR3 is 15 amino acids. With 4 bases clipped from V and 0 bases from J, the junction kept 5 bases outside the gene matches.

This clone appeared a single time. V gene TRBV7-5 combines with J gene TRBJ2-3; whether TRBD1, the table's D call, matches the DNA was not checked. TRBV7-5 is assigned pseudogene status. The CDR3 has 16 residues. The CDR3 sequence: CVRSPLAGSSTDTQYF. CDR3 DNA sequence: TGTGTCAGAAGCCCCCTCGCAGGGTCAAGCACAGATACGCAGTATTTT.

The V call is TRBV5-4, the J call TRBJ2-1; no firm D call. Germline assignment: CDR1 SGHNT and CDR2 YYREEE (reference sequence). The ends were cut back, 0 bases at V and 4 bases at J, with 8 bases in the middle. This CDR3 contains 14 residues. CDR3 sequence: CASSLGVAYNEQFF. DNA for the CDR3: TGTGCCAGCAGCTTGGGAGTCGCATACAATGAGCAGTTCTTC.

The rearrangement links TRBV19 to TRBJ2-1; the match to TRBD2 covers 9 bases. In germline, CDR1 is LNHDA, CDR2 SQIVND (reference sequence). The CDR3 has 15 residues. Trimming at V came to 6 bases and at J to 7 bases, leaving 10 bases not matched to a gene. The CDR3 sequence: CASSGEAGGRNEQFF. The CDR3 nucleotides are TGTGCCAGTAGCGGGGAAGCGGGAGGCAGGAATGAGCAGTTCTTC.

The chain combines TRBV6-9 with TRBJ2-1; D is undetermined. The V gene lost 4 bases and the J gene lost 5 bases, with 9 bases spanning the gap. The germline V gene encodes CDR1 MNHGY and CDR2 SVAAGI. The CDR3 is 13 residues long. CDR3 protein: CASSLGYHNEQFF. The CDR3 DNA is TGTGCCAGCAGTTTAGGCTATCACAATGAGCAGTTCTTC.

This chain joins TRBV2 and TRBJ2-5; D call uncertain. Germline values: CDR1 SNHLY, CDR2 FYNNEI. V was clipped by 7 bases and J by 5 bases, with 8 bases between them. This CDR3 contains 11 residues. The CDR3 DNA is TGTGCCAGCACCAGGCAGGAGACCCAGTACTTC. The encoded protein is CASTRQETQYF.

The chain combines TRBV7-9 with TRBJ2-3; the D is unclear. Trimming shortened V by 5 bases and J by 5 bases, and 14 bases separated the two germline ends. CDR1 is SEHNR and CDR2 is FQNEAQ in the germline V gene (reference sequence). The CDR3 is made up of 14 amino acids. The CDR3 loop reads CASSNIDSLDTQYF. CDR3 DNA sequence: TGTGCCAGCAGCAATATTGATTCACTAGATACGCAGTATTTT.

The CDR3 region is CASSLGLGTSGNTIYF. The CDR3 DNA sequence: TGCGCCAGCAGCTTGGGCCTGGGGACCTCTGGAAACACCATATATTTT. The chain carries TRBV5-1 and TRBJ1-3, with TRBD1 as a possible D gene (5 bases). The CDR3 is 16 residues long. Germline loops: CDR1 SGHRS, CDR2 YFSETQ. With 0 bases removed from V and 0 bases from J, the gap between germline ends came to 10 bases.